This TCR beta chain was captured in a study of PD-L1 blockade in urothelial cancer (dated by TCRdb to about 2017). General notes on the study: Therapy was started at some point between 2012 and 2014 for all patients, and atezolizumab 1,200 mg was administered intravenously every 3 weeks. About nine tenths of the roughly 29 patients were males with bladder-origin urothelial cancer, and about 60% of the roughly 30 reported a prior smoking history. An ECOG performance status of 0 or 1 was recorded for the patients, and 0 to 3 prior chemotherapy regimens had been received by the patients. Blood samples were analyzed at two time points: 3 weeks after treatment start (second dose) and 6 weeks after treatment start. A median of roughly 140,000 T cells and tens of thousands of unique TCRs was obtained from blood samples, and a median clonality of around 0.08 was observed. The study, an exploratory multi-omic analysis, examined somatic, immune and clinical correlates of response to PD-L1 blockade with atezolizumab in urothelial cancer. Pretreatment tumor samples, along with matched peripheral blood serially collected before and after atezolizumab treatment, were subjected to TCR sequencing. Progression-free survival longer than 6 months counted as durable clinical benefit, and TCR features were additionally tested against both progression-free and overall survival. In the same patients who had TCR sequencing, pretreatment tumors also underwent whole exome sequencing and RNA sequencing. Nine patients achieved durable clinical benefit and fewer than 25 did not. Pretreatment blood TCR-seq was available for 27 to 30 patients, at least one posttreatment blood collection was obtained for 25 or so patients, and tumor TCR-seq was available for 25 or so patients.

Summary of the overall study and its limitations: Because the sample size was small (n of about 30) and many exploratory analyses were performed, the results are intended to be hypothesis-generating. Among patients with durable benefit, tumor-associated TCR clones showed greater expansion in peripheral blood 3 weeks after treatment started (n ≈ 22, p = 0.022). Improved progression-free and overall survival was found to be associated with pretreatment peripheral blood TCR clonality below the median.

Each PCR received spiked-in synthetic TCR analog templates so that absolute template abundance could be estimated from read counts. The immunoSEQ assay used bias-controlled V and J gene primers to amplify TCRbeta CDR3 regions from genomic DNA. Rearranged TCRbeta segments were sequenced at approximately 20X coverage. Under the source paper's analysis protocol: Clustering was used to correct sequencing errors, and CDR3s were annotated against IMGT to assign V, D and J genes. Only productive TCRbeta rearrangements were used in downstream analyses, excluding out-of-frame or stop-codon sequences. To compute clonality, Shannon entropy was normalized by the log of the number of unique productive sequences and then subtracted from one. Clones differing between time points or between blood and tumor were identified by Fisher's exact test with Benjamini-Hochberg correction at adjusted p below 0.01. Imported from immuneACCESS, the table was reduced by TCRdb to in-frame sequences with V and J called. These copies leave out some clones; in studies compared against another copy, an unresolved V gene accounts for under half, and the cause of the remainder is not known. That table is the source of V, J and clone size, and D and trimming were worked out from the DNA. The sample table holds fewer than 50,000 clones, of which around 90% were seen once. About 6.8% of the sample goes to the ten largest clones.

With regard to this clone: Its target antigen remains unknown. Base qualities were left out, and no much larger clone turns up one base away.

Deletion took 2 bases off V and 1 base off J, with a span of 12 bases between the germline ends. Counted from cysteine to phenylalanine, this CDR3 has 16 amino acids. The only DNA kept is the CDR3, 48 bases in frame from the first base. Taken with the paper, the label for time point translates to: peripheral blood 6 weeks after treatment start. A total of 25 to 30 patients with locally advanced or metastatic urothelial carcinoma, treated at Memorial Sloan Kettering on a trial protocol, made up the cohort. Peripheral blood mononuclear cells were collected pretreatment and during treatment, at between 1 and 8 total time points per patient. The Qiagen DNeasy Blood extraction kit was used to purify genomic DNA from total PBMCs and tumor samples. PBMCs were collected pretreatment and during treatment and were isolated and stored as previously described.

The source of this sequence is a man aged 65-85 years with urothelial cancer. The V and J genes are TRBV23-1 and TRBJ2-4; the D gene is perhaps TRBD2, from 5 matching bases. TRBV23-1 is designated an ORF whose function remains uncertain. This sample comprised PBMCs, obtained around atezolizumab (anti-PD-L1) treatment. The sequenced DNA: TGCGCCAGCAGTCAAGAGGGTCCCGGGGCCAAAAACATTCAGTACTTC. It translates to CASSQEGPGAKNIQYF.